A single sample gave rise to the 3 T cell receptor beta chains below, sequenced in a study of CD8+ T cells in alopecia areata. Extraction of RNA preceded its reverse transcription into cDNA, which served as the sequencing template. Profiling relied on immunoSEQ multiplex PCR, and the TCRdb table lists in-frame clones only, not all of them. The sample lists some 180,000 clones, roughly 50% occurring once. Sequencing input: CD8+ T cells sorted from blood. The receptors shown here come from a human donor in good health.

To note about this clone: The sample holds other DNA sequences that translate to the same CDR3. The chain recombines TRBV4-1 with TRBJ1-1, with no clear D. Trimming stripped 3 bases from V and 7 bases from J, with 9 bases between. Germline CDR1 is MGHRA and CDR2 is YSYEKL. The CDR3 is 12 residues long. As DNA, the CDR3 is TGCGCCAGCAGCCAGGTGCGGGGTGAAGCTTTCTTT. Residues: CASSQVRGEAFF.

In its sample, this clone was seen a few times. The V call is TRBV5-1, the J call TRBJ2-3; D might be TRBD2 (6 bases). The germline V and J ends were trimmed by 3 bases and 2 bases, with 10 bases remaining between them. Per germline, CDR1 SGHRS and CDR2 YFSETQ. This CDR3 has 14 amino acids. In DNA form, the CDR3 reads TGCGCCAGCAGCTGGGGGGTAACCACAGATACGCAGTATTTT. This translates into CASSWGVTTDTQYF.

The chain combines TRBV5-1 with TRBJ2-3, with D possibly matching TRBD2 (6 bases). Germline values: CDR1 SGHRS, CDR2 YFSETQ. The CDR3 contains 16 residues. With 0 bases removed from V and 2 bases from J, the gap between germline ends came to 13 bases. Written as DNA, the CDR3 is TGCGCCAGCAGCTTGGCCGGGCGGGGCCCCACAGATACGCAGTATTTT. The encoded protein is CASSLAGRGPTDTQYF.